The 21 T cell receptor beta chains below were found in one sample sequenced in a study of shared clonotypes between healthy human individuals. Using immunoSEQ multiplex PCR, the repertoire was profiled, and TCRdb retains in-frame clones only, with some absent. The sample has approximately 480,000 clones, 75% to 80% seen once. The sample consisted of PBMCs. Every receptor here comes from a middle-aged woman in good health. Some clones in this sample may be carry-over from other donors' samples.

This chain connects TRBV28 to TRBJ1-6; D is perhaps TRBD1 (5 bases). Trimming cost V 6 bases and J 10 bases, with 19 bases left between them. The germline CDR1 and CDR2 sequences are MDHEN and SYDVKM. This CDR3 region has 15 residues. CDR3 protein: CASSHGPGDRSPLHF. The CDR3 nucleotides read TGTGCCAGCAGCCATGGACCCGGGGACCGATCACCCCTCCACTTT. Filled out from reference TRBV28 and TRBJ1-6, the complete variable domain reads DVKVTQSSRYLVKRTGEKVFLECVQDMDHENMFWYRQDPGLGLRLIYFSYDVKMKEKGDIPEGYSVSREKKERFSLILESASTNQTSMYLCASSHGPGDRSPLHFGNGTRLTVT.

J is TRBJ2-5 and V is TRBV10-3; TRBD1 or TRBD2 may be the D gene (5 bases each). Germline lookup yields CDR1 ENHRY and CDR2 SYGVKD. The CDR3 contains 15 residues. The V gene lost 3 bases and the J gene lost 3 bases, with 14 bases spanning the gap. This CDR3 reads CAISEPGRRKETQYF. CDR3 in DNA: TGTGCCATCAGTGAACCGGGACGGAGAAAAGAGACCCAGTACTTC.

A word on this clone: Since a far larger clone is one base different, this is likely a read error. The identical CDR3 is also encoded by other nucleotide sequences in the sample. The chain recombines TRBV29-1 with TRBJ2-1, with 11 bases aligning to TRBD2. CDR1 and CDR2 (germline): SQVTM, ANQGSEA. CDR3 length equals 17 residues. The CDR3 loop reads CSVEGFAGTSGYNEQFF. As DNA, the CDR3 is TGCAGCGTTGAAGGGTTCGCAGGGACTAGCGGCTACAACGAGCAGTTCTTC.

Only one count was recorded for this clone. The chain links TRBV18 to TRBJ2-6; no reliable D call. Deletions cut 2 bases from V and 4 bases from J, with 9 bases between. Germline V CDR1 and CDR2: KGHSH, LQKENI. This CDR3 has 15 amino acids. The CDR3 nucleotides are TGTGCCAGCTCACCATTGTCGGTAGGGGCCAACGTCCTGACTTTC. Amino acids: CASSPLSVGANVLTF.

The chain combines TRBV18 with TRBJ2-7; 7 positions agree with TRBD1. CDR1 and CDR2 (germline): KGHSH, LQKENI. The CDR3 runs to 17 residues. V lost 3 bases and J lost 2; bases outside the gene matches: 13. CDR3 loop: CASSPTTGPRATYEQYF. DNA for the CDR3: TGTGCCAGCTCACCGACGACAGGGCCGAGGGCCACCTACGAGCAGTACTTC.

CDR3 residues: CAIRYGTDNTGELFF. The CDR3 DNA reads TGTGCCATCAGGTACGGGACAGACAACACCGGGGAGCTGTTTTTT. The chain combines TRBV10-3 with TRBJ2-2; TRBD1 matches at 7 bases. Germline V gives CDR1 ENHRY, CDR2 SYGVKD. The CDR3 has 15 amino acids. With 6 bases clipped from V and 2 bases from J, the junction kept 6 bases outside the gene matches.

The rearrangement joins TRBV28 to TRBJ2-3; 10 positions match TRBD1. CDR1 and CDR2 (germline): MDHEN, SYDVKM. V lost 5 bases, J lost 2 bases, and 4 bases stayed unmatched. The CDR3 runs to 15 residues. CDR3 amino acids: CASSTGTGATDTQYF. DNA of the CDR3: TGTGCCAGCAGTACGGGGACAGGGGCCACAGATACGCAGTATTTT. The variable domain in full, completed from reference TRBV28 and TRBJ2-3, reads DVKVTQSSRYLVKRTGEKVFLECVQDMDHENMFWYRQDPGLGLRLIYFSYDVKMKEKGDIPEGYSVSREKKERFSLILESASTNQTSMYLCASSTGTGATDTQYFGPGTRLTVL.

The chain is built from TRBV11-2 and TRBJ2-7, with D uncertain. Deletions cut 7 bases from V and 3 bases from J, with 22 bases between. The CDR3 contains 16 residues. Germline V gene sequence: CDR1 SGHAT, CDR2 FQNNGV. This CDR3 is CASTTKPSMGNYEQYF. The CDR3 DNA reads as TGTGCCAGCACCACAAAACCTTCTATGGGAAACTACGAGCAGTACTTC. Full variable domain (remainder filled in from reference TRBV11-2 and TRBJ2-7): EAGVAQSPRYKIIEKRQSVAFWCNPISGHATLYWYQQILGQGPKLLIQFQNNGVVDDSQLPKDRFSAERLKGVDSTLKIQPAKLEDSAVYLCASTTKPSMGNYEQYFGPGTRLTVT.

This clone turned up a few times. V gene TRBV11-3 combines with J gene TRBJ2-5; 7 bases line up with TRBD1. This CDR3 has 15 residues. From germline, CDR1 is SGHNT and CDR2 YENEEA. Trimming at V came to 1 base and at J to 2 bases, leaving 4 bases not matched to a gene. The CDR3: CASSLAGTAQETQYF. In DNA, the CDR3 is TGTGCCAGCAGCTTAGCGGGGACAGCACAAGAGACCCAGTACTTC. Complete variable domain (other parts from reference TRBV11-3 and TRBJ2-5): EAGVVQSPRYKIIEKKQPVAFWCNPISGHNTLYWYLQNLGQGPELLIRYENEEAVDDSQLPKDRFSAERLKGVDSTLKIQPAELGDSAVYLCASSLAGTAQETQYFGPGTRLLVL.

About this clone itself: Given a much more abundant clone one base away, this may be a read error. The V and J genes are TRBV30 and TRBJ2-7; D gene ambiguous. CDR1 GTSNPN and CDR2 SVGIG come from the germline V gene (reference sequence). This CDR3 contains 11 residues. CDR3 residues: CAWERNYERYF. CDR3 in DNA: TGTGCCTGGGAACGTAACTACGAGCGGTACTTC. The variable domain in full, completed from reference TRBV30 and TRBJ2-7, reads SQTIHQWPATLVQPVGSPLSLECTVEGTSNPNLYWYRQAAGRGLQLLFYSVGIGQISSEVPQNLSASRPQDRQFILSSKKLLLSDSGFYLCAWERNYERYFGPGTRLTVT.

This clone occurred a few times. CDR3: CASSSQGSDTEAFF. The CDR3 DNA is TGTGCCAGTAGTAGTCAGGGTTCGGACACTGAAGCTTTCTTT. The chain recombines TRBV19 with TRBJ1-1; D may be TRBD1 (5 bases). Germline CDR1 and CDR2: LNHDA and SQIVND (reference sequence). V lost 4 bases and J 3 bases, leaving 12 bases between the germline ends. The CDR3 runs 14 residues.

The chain recombines TRBV15 with TRBJ2-5, with no clear D. CDR1 is LNHNV, CDR2 YYDKDF, per germline (reference sequence). This CDR3 spans 15 amino acids. Deletions cut 0 bases from V and 1 base from J, with 9 bases between. The chain's CDR3 is CATSRDLAFQETQYF. The CDR3, as DNA: TGTGCCACCAGCAGAGATTTGGCATTCCAAGAGACCCAGTACTTC.

The CDR3 spells CASSLVVPYNEQFF. The CDR3 DNA reads TGTGCCAGCAGCTTAGTAGTGCCCTACAATGAGCAGTTCTTC. The genes are TRBV7-9 and TRBJ2-1; D not resolved. Germline assignment: CDR1 SEHNR and CDR2 FQNEAQ (reference sequence). Trimming cost V 1 base and J 2 bases, with 6 bases left between them. This CDR3 has 14 amino acids.

This clone was counted only a few times. V gene TRBV7-9 combines with J gene TRBJ2-2; 11 positions match TRBD2. The CDR3 consists of 17 residues. Germline V gene data show CDR1 as SEHNR and CDR2 as FQNEAQ (reference sequence). The ends lost 3 bases at V and 4 bases at J; junction bases unmatched: 7. This chain's CDR3 is CASSFRRLAGSTGELFF. The CDR3 DNA reads as TGTGCCAGCAGCTTCCGTAGACTAGCGGGAAGCACCGGGGAGCTGTTTTTT.

For this clone: The sample holds other DNA sequences that translate to the same CDR3. V gene TRBV18 combines with J gene TRBJ2-1; D is unresolved. CDR1 KGHSH and CDR2 LQKENI come from the germline V gene. The CDR3 has 13 residues. Deletions cut 3 bases from V and 1 base from J, with 4 bases between. CDR3 protein: CASSPPSYNEQFF. As DNA, the CDR3 is TGTGCCAGCTCACCCCCTTCCTACAATGAGCAGTTCTTC.

The V gene is TRBV30, the J gene TRBJ1-1; D gene ambiguous. The CDR3 length is 13 residues. V gave up 0 bases and J gave up 1 base, with 6 bases separating them. Germline V gene data show CDR1 as GTSNPN and CDR2 as SVGIG (reference sequence). CDR3 sequence reads: CAWSVDPNTEAFF. Written as DNA, the CDR3 is TGTGCCTGGAGTGTCGACCCGAACACTGAAGCTTTCTTT.

The chain carries TRBV7-2 and TRBJ2-2; D uncertain. The CDR3 is 13 residues long. Germline values: CDR1 SGHTA, CDR2 FQGNSA. The V end lost 6 bases, the J end lost 5 bases, and 10 bases lay between the germline ends. The CDR3 DNA is TGTGCCAGCAGTTCTCAGGTGACCGGGGAGCTGTTTTTT. Translated: CASSSQVTGELFF.

J is TRBJ2-5 and V is TRBV23-1; the D gene is possibly TRBD1 (5 bases). TRBV23-1 is reported as an ORF; its role is uncertain. CDR3 length equals 15 residues. Trimming removed 3 bases from V and 5 bases from J, with 16 bases in between. CDR3 in DNA: TGCGCCAGCAGTCAGGTGACAGTGGTTCGGGAGACCCAGTACTTC. It is translated as CASSQVTVVRETQYF.

The chain joins TRBV5-1 to TRBJ2-5, with D perhaps matching TRBD1 (7 bases). Per germline, CDR1 SGHRS and CDR2 YFSETQ. The CDR3 runs 17 residues. V lost 0 bases, J lost 1 base, and 16 bases lay in between. CDR3 bases: TGCGCCAGCAGCTTGGGTCCGGCAGGGGGACTCCAAGAGACCCAGTACTTC. This encodes CASSLGPAGGLQETQYF.

The CDR3 here is CASSLDPGLAGYEQYF. In nucleotides, the CDR3 is TGCGCCAGCAGCTTGGACCCGGGACTAGCAGGGTACGAGCAGTACTTC. The chain couples TRBV5-1 to TRBJ2-7, with 9 bases aligning to TRBD2. Germline CDR1 reads SGHRS; CDR2 reads YFSETQ. The CDR3 consists of 16 residues. The junction had 8 bases not matched to a gene; V was cut back by 0 bases and J by 4 bases.

The V gene is TRBV19, the J gene TRBJ2-3, with 14 nucleotides matching TRBD2. This CDR3 region has 16 residues. The V gene end was trimmed by 4 bases and the J gene end by 2 bases; junction bases not matched to a gene: 2. CDR1 and CDR2 (germline): LNHDA, SQIVND (reference sequence). The CDR3 loop reads CASSKGLAGVTDTQYF. The CDR3 region has the DNA TGTGCCAGTAGTAAGGGACTAGCGGGAGTCACAGATACGCAGTATTTT.